Sequencing of this T cell receptor beta chain was carried out in a study of blood T cell repertoires in COVID-19 (dated by TCRdb to 2018 to 2020). General notes on the study: The collaborator samples originated in the United States, Italy and Spain and spanned the acute and convalescent phases of COVID-19. The prospective study material was composed of cDNA or gDNA derived from T cells, B-cell-depleted T cells, or PBMCs. Deeply sampled blood TCRbeta repertoires from subjects exposed to, actively infected with, or recovered from COVID-19 were included in the dataset. The repertoires were made available in a free public database intended to serve as a resource for research on the immune response to SARS-CoV-2. The samples were drawn from two sources: the first 160 participants of the ongoing ImmuneRACE study, and 1,254 subjects contributed by 6 global collaborators. Nearly every sample came with metadata listing a de-identified subject ID, COVID-19 status, age in years and sex. HLA class I and class II types, where available, came from metadata supplied by the sample provider rather than from assay-based typing.

Including the terminal cysteine and phenylalanine, the CDR3 comprises 15 residues. Only CDR3 DNA is held: 45 bases, read in frame from base 1. Germline trimming: 0 bases from V, 7 bases from J; junction bases outside gene matches: 5. CDR1 MNHEY and CDR2 SVGEGT were looked up in the germline V gene. A second Seattle source provided samples from volunteer blood donors who had recovered from COVID-19. Each collaborating institution followed its own protocols to collect whole blood in K2EDTA tubes. Collaborator samples were shipped for TCRbeta analysis as frozen whole blood, isolated PBMCs, or DNA extracted from either sample type. TCRbeta CDR3 regions were amplified from genomic DNA using the immunoSEQ Assay, a bias-controlled multiplex PCR. The source study handled its data this way. The number of nucleated cells in each sample was estimated by amplification of reference gene primers within the assay. To quantify the absolute abundance of each unique TCRbeta CDR3 rearrangement, sequence reads were collapsed and filtered. For each sample, productive Simpson clonality was calculated as the square root of Simpson's diversity index over productive rearrangements. Drawn from immuneACCESS, this table holds only the in-frame rearrangements with V and J called that TCRdb kept. Clones are partly lost; checked studies trace under half to an unresolved V gene and leave the rest unexplained. V and J calls and clone size are those listed in that table; D and trimming were worked out from the DNA. The sample table shows about 310,000 clones, and around 87% are seen once. Less than 9.5% of the sample lies in the top ten.

Notes on this clone: Its specific antigen is unknown. No qualities accompany the bases; no much larger clone lies one base away.

What the work shows at the level of the full study, not this receptor alone: The amount of clinical and demographic metadata varied by source and participant and was provided uncurated.

The chain links TRBV6-2 or TRBV6-3 with TRBJ2-1; 8 bases in the middle match TRBD2. The TCR sequence derives from a woman aged 45-59 years who had recovered from COVID-19. The sequencing input was peripheral blood. The DNA sequence is as follows: TGTGCCAGCAGTTACTCGAGCGGGAGATTGAATGAGCAGTTCTTC. Translation gives CASSYSSGRLNEQFF.